The 15 T cell receptor beta chains below all came from one sample that was sequenced in a study of blood T cell repertoires in COVID-19. TCRdb's copy holds only in-frame clones and misses some; the assay was immunoSEQ multiplex PCR. The sample records hundreds of thousands of clones, around 87% being singletons. The sequencing input was PBMCs or T cells enriched from blood (not recorded which). These receptor sequences come from a young man who had recovered from COVID-19.

The genes are TRBV6-4 and TRBJ2-5; D unclear. Between the trimmed V and J ends, which lost 11 bases and 3 bases, there was a span of 4 bases. Germline values: CDR1 MRHNA, CDR2 SNTAGT. The CDR3 covers 9 residues. The CDR3 DNA is TGTGCCTCCAAAGAGACCCAGTACTTC. Residues: CASKETQYF.

The chain uses TRBV27 and TRBJ2-2, with a possible D match to TRBD1 (5 bases). Trimming shortened V by 6 bases and J by 4 bases, and 15 bases separated the two germline ends. Germline lookup yields CDR1 MNHEY and CDR2 SMNVEV (reference sequence). This CDR3 is built from 15 residues. CDR3 sequence (DNA): TGTGCCAGCAGCCCAGGGTATTATGGCACCGGGGAGCTGTTTTTT. It codes for CASSPGYYGTGELFF.

Here the CDR3 reads CASSPAGNNEQFF. The CDR3 bases are TGCGCCAGCAGCCCAGCGGGGAACAATGAGCAGTTCTTC. The rearrangement joins TRBV5-1 to TRBJ2-1; 7 bases map to TRBD2. Germline lookup yields CDR1 SGHRS and CDR2 YFSETQ. This CDR3 is 13 amino acids long. The J segment lost 5 bases and the V segment lost 4 bases, leaving 3 bases of the junction unmatched.

CDR3 region: CASSSRQGEVKLFF. CDR3 nucleotide sequence: TGTGCCAGCAGTTCAAGGCAGGGGGAGGTAAAACTGTTTTTT. The genes are TRBV27 and TRBJ1-4; 7 nucleotides match TRBD1. The length of the CDR3 is 14 residues. Germline V lookup: CDR1 MNHEY, CDR2 SMNVEV (reference sequence). The ends lost 4 bases at V and 10 bases at J; junction bases unmatched: 9. The full variable domain, with the rest looked up from reference TRBV27 and TRBJ1-4, is EAQVTQNPRYLITVTGKKLTVTCSQNMNHEYMSWYRQDPGLGLRQIYYSMNVEVTDKGDVPEGYKVSRKEKRNFPLILESPSPNQTSLYFCASSSRQGEVKLFFGSGTQLSVL.

The chain carries TRBV11-2 and TRBJ2-1; the D gene is possibly TRBD2 (6 bases). V lost 8 bases to trimming and J lost 2 bases, with 22 bases between them. Germline V lookup: CDR1 SGHAT, CDR2 FQNNGV. The CDR3 is 17 amino acids. The CDR3: CASGDGGGPRAYNEQFF. In DNA, the CDR3 is TGTGCCAGCGGAGACGGGGGAGGTCCCCGGGCCTACAATGAGCAGTTCTTC. The variable domain in full, completed from reference TRBV11-2 and TRBJ2-1, reads EAGVAQSPRYKIIEKRQSVAFWCNPISGHATLYWYQQILGQGPKLLIQFQNNGVVDDSQLPKDRFSAERLKGVDSTLKIQPAKLEDSAVYLCASGDGGGPRAYNEQFFGPGTRLTVL.

Remarks on this clone: At the DNA level, this CDR3 is encoded by other sequences in the same sample as well. This chain's CDR3 is CASSLARSGVNEQYF. The CDR3 DNA follows: TGTGCCAGCAGCTTAGCGCGTTCAGGGGTCAACGAGCAGTACTTC. The chain combines TRBV7-9 with TRBJ2-7; tentative D call: TRBD1 (6 bases). The CDR3 length is 15 residues. The germline V gene encodes CDR1 SEHNR and CDR2 FQNEAQ (reference sequence). Trimming cost V 0 bases and J 5 bases, with 14 bases left between them.

The chain recombines TRBV6-5 with TRBJ1-5; tentative D call: TRBD1 (6 bases). The CDR3 is made up of 13 amino acids. Germline V gene sequence: CDR1 MNHEY, CDR2 SVGAGI. V was clipped by 4 bases and J by 4 bases, with 8 bases between them. The CDR3 sequence: CASSSQGNQPQHF. The CDR3 DNA reads TGTGCCAGCAGTTCACAGGGTAATCAGCCCCAGCATTTT.

The V call is TRBV27, the J call TRBJ2-7; weak D call: TRBD1 (7 bases). Trimming took off 2 bases at V and 1 base at J, with 18 bases between the two ends. CDR1 MNHEY and CDR2 SMNVEV come from the germline V gene (reference sequence). The CDR3 is 17 amino acids. The CDR3 sequence is CASSLAFGQGGSYEQYF. The CDR3 nucleotides read TGTGCCAGCAGTTTAGCCTTTGGGCAGGGGGGTTCCTACGAGCAGTACTTC.

The genes are TRBV27 and TRBJ1-5; TRBD1 matches at 7 bases. This CDR3 region has 16 residues. J lost 7 bases, V lost 1 base, and 10 bases had no gene match. Germline CDR1 is MNHEY and CDR2 is SMNVEV (reference sequence). The chain's CDR3 is CASSLLGQAQKQPQHF. The CDR3 DNA is TGTGCCAGCAGTTTATTAGGACAGGCCCAAAAGCAGCCCCAGCATTTT.

The V call is TRBV4-1, the J call TRBJ1-6; 7 bases are a match to TRBD1. Germline V gives CDR1 MGHRA, CDR2 YSYEKL. The trim removed 4 bases at V and 5 bases at J, leaving 5 bases unmatched. The length of the CDR3 is 15 residues. The chain's CDR3 is CASSPPDRDNSPLHF. In nucleotides, the CDR3 is TGCGCCAGCAGCCCTCCCGACAGGGATAATTCACCCCTCCACTTT.

This chain joins TRBV28 and TRBJ1-3; the D is unclear. Trimming shortened V by 5 bases and J by 3 bases, and 11 bases separated the two germline ends. This CDR3 comprises 14 residues. Germline V lookup: CDR1 MDHEN, CDR2 SYDVKM. CDR3 nucleotides: TGTGCCAGCAGTACACACACCATTGGAAACACCATATATTTT. It specifies CASSTHTIGNTIYF.

The chain has TRBV24-1 and TRBJ1-3; no firm D call. V was trimmed by 3 bases and J by 4 bases, leaving 6 bases between them. This CDR3 region has 13 residues. The V gene's germline CDR1 is KGHDR and CDR2 SFDVKD. The DNA of the CDR3 is TGTGCCACCAGTGATCCTCTGGGAAACACCATATATTTT. It specifies CATSDPLGNTIYF.

The V call is TRBV9, the J call TRBJ2-5; 9 bases agree with TRBD2. This CDR3 contains 15 residues. Germline loops: CDR1 SGDLS, CDR2 YYNGEE. V lost 3 bases and J lost 5; bases outside the gene matches: 8. DNA of the CDR3: TGTGCCAGCAGCGCTGGCGGGAGGGCGAGGGAGACCCAGTACTTC. Translation gives CASSAGGRARETQYF.

The chain carries TRBV7-2 and TRBJ2-5, with no clear D. Trimming pared 1 base from V and 1 base from J, leaving 4 bases between. CDR3 length: 13 residues. Germline CDR1 and CDR2: SGHTA and FQGNSA. CDR3 sequence reads: CASSLVAQETQYF. In DNA form, the CDR3 reads TGTGCCAGCAGCTTAGTAGCCCAAGAGACCCAGTACTTC.

The chain employs TRBV5-4 and TRBJ2-3; weak D call: TRBD1 (6 bases). Germline V gene lookup returns CDR1 SGHNT and CDR2 YYREEE (reference sequence). The CDR3 runs to 16 residues. Trimming pared 4 bases from V and 2 bases from J, leaving 17 bases between. The CDR3 loop reads CASSKPTGTDTDTQYF. CDR3 DNA: TGTGCCAGCAGCAAACCAACAGGGACGGACACAGATACGCAGTATTTT.